This T cell receptor beta chain was captured by sequencing in a study of cytomegalovirus exposure and HLA in healthy donors. The PCR ran on 60 Vbeta and 13 Jbeta primers. Assay used: immunoSEQ multiplex PCR; TCRdb lists only in-frame clones, some missing. The sample records about 18,000 clones, under 85% being singletons. The CDR3 spans 15 residues. Trimming at V came to 5 bases and at J to 1 base, leaving 6 bases not matched to a gene. Per germline, CDR1 SGHRS and CDR2 YFSETQ. J is TRBJ1-5 and V is TRBV5-1; 7 bases are a match to TRBD1. This receptor was taken from a human donor in good health. Sequencing was done on a sample of PBMCs. CDR3 region: CASRKGTASNQPQHF. The CDR3 DNA sequence: TGCGCCAGCAGAAAAGGGACAGCGAGCAATCAGCCCCAGCATTTT.